What follows describes a single T cell receptor beta chain. Its antigen is unknown. The CDR3 totals 14 residues. The germline V gene encodes CDR1 SGHAT and CDR2 FQDESV (reference sequence). Trimming removed 2 bases at V and 8 bases at J, with 13 bases between. A single record per CDR3 protein comes from TCRdb applying MiXCR to the 5' RACE reads. In the table there are roughly 600,000 distinct CDR3 sequences, roughly 18% of which are singletons. This sample stems from a study of T-cell memory formation after mild COVID-19. Study details: TCR clusters largely stayed donor specific. Whole-study results and caveats: Nothing confirmed that second-wave clones peaking on day 37 were specific for SARS-CoV-2. From day 15 to 85, contracting clones were balanced between CD4 and CD8, whereas later expanders leaned toward CD4+. CM and EM subsets held most contracting CD4+ clones; EMRA held CD8+ ones.

The sample taken for sequencing was PBMCs or a T cell subset sorted from them (not recorded which). The J gene is TRBJ2-1, the V gene TRBV11-1, with D perhaps matching TRBD1 (6 bases). The source of this sequence is an adult woman who had mild COVID-19 (a few samples of this study predate the infection). Cell type and time point are not known. The CDR3 reads CASSLTGTWDEQFF. The CDR3 nucleotides read TGTGCCAGCAGCTTAACCGGGACATGGGATGAGCAGTTCTTC.